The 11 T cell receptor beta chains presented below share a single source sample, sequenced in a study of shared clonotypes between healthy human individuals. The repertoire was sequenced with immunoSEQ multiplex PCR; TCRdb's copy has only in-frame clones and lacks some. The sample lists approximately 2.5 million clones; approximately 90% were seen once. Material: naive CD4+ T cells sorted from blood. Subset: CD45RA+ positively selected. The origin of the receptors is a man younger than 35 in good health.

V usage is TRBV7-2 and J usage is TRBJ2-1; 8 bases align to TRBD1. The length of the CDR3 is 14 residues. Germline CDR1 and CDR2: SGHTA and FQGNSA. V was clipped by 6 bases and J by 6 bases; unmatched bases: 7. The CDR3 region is CASRSYTGGNEQFF. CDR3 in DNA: TGTGCCAGCAGATCGTATACAGGGGGCAATGAGCAGTTCTTC.

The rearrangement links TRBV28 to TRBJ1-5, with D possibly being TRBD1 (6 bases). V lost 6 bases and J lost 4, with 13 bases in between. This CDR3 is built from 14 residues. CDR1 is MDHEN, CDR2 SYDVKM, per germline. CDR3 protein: CASSLGQTNQPQHF. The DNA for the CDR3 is TGTGCCAGCAGCCTTGGACAGACTAATCAGCCCCAGCATTTT.

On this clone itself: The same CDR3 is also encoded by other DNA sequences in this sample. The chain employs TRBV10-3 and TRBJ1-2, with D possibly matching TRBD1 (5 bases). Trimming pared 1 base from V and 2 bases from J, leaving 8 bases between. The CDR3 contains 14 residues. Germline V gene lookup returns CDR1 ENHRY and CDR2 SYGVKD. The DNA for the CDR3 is TGTGCCATCAGTGAGTTACAGGAAAACTATGGCTACACCTTC. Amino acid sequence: CAISELQENYGYTF.

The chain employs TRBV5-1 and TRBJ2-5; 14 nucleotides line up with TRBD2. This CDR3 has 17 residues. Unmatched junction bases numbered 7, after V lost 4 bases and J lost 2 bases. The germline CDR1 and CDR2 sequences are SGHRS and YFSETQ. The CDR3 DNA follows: TGCGCCAGCAGCCCACTGGGACTAGCGGGGGAACAAGAGACCCAGTACTTC. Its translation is CASSPLGLAGEQETQYF.

Here the CDR3 DNA reads TGCGCCAGCAAGGGACAGTCGAATCAGCCCCAGCATTTT. This translates into CASKGQSNQPQHF. The chain combines TRBV10-2 with TRBJ1-5; TRBD1 aligns across 7 bases. Germline V CDR1 and CDR2: WSHSY, SAAADI. V shed 7 bases and J 4 bases; nucleotides not matched to a gene: 4. There are 13 residues in the CDR3.

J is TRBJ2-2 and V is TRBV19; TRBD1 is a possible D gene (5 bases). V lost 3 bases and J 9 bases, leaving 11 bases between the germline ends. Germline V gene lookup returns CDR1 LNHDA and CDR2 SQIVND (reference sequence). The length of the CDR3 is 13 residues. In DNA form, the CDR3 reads TGTGCCAGTAGTATCAAGGGGTCGAGGGAGCTGTTTTTT. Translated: CASSIKGSRELFF.

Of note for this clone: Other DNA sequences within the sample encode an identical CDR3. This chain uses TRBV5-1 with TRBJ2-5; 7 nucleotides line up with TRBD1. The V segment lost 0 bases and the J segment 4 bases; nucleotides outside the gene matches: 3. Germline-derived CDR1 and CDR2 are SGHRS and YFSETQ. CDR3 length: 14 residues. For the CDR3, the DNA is TGCGCCAGCAGCTTGGAGGGGGCCGCAGAGACCCAGTACTTC. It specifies CASSLEGAAETQYF.

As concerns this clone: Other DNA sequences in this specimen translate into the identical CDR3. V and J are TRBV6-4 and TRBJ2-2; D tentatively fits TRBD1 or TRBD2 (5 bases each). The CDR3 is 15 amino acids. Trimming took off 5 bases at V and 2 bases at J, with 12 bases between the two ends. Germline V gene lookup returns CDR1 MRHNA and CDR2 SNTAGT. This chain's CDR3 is CASSPGTGNTGELFF. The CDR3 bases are TGTGCCAGCAGTCCCGGGACGGGTAACACCGGGGAGCTGTTTTTT.

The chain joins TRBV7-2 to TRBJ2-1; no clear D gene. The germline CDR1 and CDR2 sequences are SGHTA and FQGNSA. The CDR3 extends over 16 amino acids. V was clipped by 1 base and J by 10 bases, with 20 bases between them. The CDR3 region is CASSLDAAARLVEQFF. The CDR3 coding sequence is TGTGCCAGCAGCTTAGATGCGGCAGCGAGGCTAGTCGAGCAGTTCTTC.

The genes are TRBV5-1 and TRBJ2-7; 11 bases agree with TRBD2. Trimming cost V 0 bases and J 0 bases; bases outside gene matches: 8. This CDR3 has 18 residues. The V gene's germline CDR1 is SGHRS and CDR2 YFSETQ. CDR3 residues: CASSLGSGGVPSSYEQYF. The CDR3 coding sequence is TGCGCCAGCAGCTTGGGTAGCGGGGGGGTACCGAGCTCCTACGAGCAGTACTTC.

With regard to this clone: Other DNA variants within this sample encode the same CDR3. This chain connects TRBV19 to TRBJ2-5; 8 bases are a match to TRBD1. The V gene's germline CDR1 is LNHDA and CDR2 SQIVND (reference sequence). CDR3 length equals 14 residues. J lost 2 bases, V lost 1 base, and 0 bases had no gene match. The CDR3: CASSIGTGQETQYF. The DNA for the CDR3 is TGTGCCAGTAGTATAGGGACAGGGCAAGAGACCCAGTACTTC.